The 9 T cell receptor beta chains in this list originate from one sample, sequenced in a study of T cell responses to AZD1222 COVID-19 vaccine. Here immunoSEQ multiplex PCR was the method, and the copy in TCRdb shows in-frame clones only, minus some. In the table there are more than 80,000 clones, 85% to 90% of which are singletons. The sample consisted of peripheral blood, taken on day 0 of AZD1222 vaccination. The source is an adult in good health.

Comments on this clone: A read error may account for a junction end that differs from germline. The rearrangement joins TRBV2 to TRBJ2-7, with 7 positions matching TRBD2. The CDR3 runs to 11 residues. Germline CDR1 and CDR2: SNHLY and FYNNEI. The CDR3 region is CASSVLLAPTF. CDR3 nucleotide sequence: TGTGCCAGCAGTGTTTTACTAGCGCCTACCTTC.

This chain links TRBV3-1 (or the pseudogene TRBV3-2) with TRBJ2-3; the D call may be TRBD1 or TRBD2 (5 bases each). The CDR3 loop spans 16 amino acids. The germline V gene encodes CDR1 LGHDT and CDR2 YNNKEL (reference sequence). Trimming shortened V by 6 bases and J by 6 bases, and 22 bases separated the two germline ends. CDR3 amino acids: CASSLTSGTATDTQYF. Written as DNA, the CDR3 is TGTGCCAGCAGTCTTACCTCCGGGACGGCAACGGATACGCAGTATTTT.

The CDR3 reads CASSQEGAYEQYF. In DNA, the CDR3 is TGCGCCAGCAGCCAAGAAGGGGCCTACGAGCAGTACTTC. The chain employs TRBV4-3 and TRBJ2-7; D possibly corresponds to TRBD1 (5 bases). The CDR3 runs to 13 residues. V gave up 0 bases and J gave up 2 bases, with 5 bases separating them. Germline assignment: CDR1 LGHNA and CDR2 YSLEER.

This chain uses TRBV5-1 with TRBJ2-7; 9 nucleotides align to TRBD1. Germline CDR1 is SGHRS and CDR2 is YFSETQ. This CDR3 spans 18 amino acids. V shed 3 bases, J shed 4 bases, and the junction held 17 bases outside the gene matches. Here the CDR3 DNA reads TGCGCCAGCAGCTCGGGACAGGGTTTTACTAGTGCTGGGTACGAGCAGTACTTC. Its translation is CASSSGQGFTSAGYEQYF.

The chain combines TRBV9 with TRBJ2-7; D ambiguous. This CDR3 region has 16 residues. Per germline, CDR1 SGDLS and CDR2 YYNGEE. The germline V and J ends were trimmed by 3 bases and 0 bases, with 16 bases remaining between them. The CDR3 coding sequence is TGTGCCAGCAGCGAAGGAGAGGTTTTGAGCTCCTACGAGCAGTACTTC. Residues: CASSEGEVLSSYEQYF.

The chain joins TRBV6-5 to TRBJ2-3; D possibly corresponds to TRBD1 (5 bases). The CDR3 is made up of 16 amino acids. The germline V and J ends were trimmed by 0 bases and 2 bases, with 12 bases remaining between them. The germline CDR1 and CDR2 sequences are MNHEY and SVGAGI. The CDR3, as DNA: TGTGCCAGCAGTTACTCTGGCCGACAGTCCACAGATACGCAGTATTTT. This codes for CASSYSGRQSTDTQYF.

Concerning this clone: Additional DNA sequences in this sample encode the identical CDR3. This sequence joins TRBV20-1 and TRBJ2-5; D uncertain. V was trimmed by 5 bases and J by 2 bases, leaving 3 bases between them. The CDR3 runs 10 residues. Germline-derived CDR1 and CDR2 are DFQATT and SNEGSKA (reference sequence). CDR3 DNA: TGCAGTGCTGCACAAGAGACCCAGTACTTC. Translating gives CSAAQETQYF.

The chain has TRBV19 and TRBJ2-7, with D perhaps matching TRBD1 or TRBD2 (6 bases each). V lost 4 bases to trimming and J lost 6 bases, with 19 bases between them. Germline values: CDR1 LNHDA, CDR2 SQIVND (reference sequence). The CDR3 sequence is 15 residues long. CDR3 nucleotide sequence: TGTGCCAGTAGTACCACGTCGGGGGCGCCGGGCGAGCAGTACTTC. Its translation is CASSTTSGAPGEQYF.

CDR3 in amino acids: CATSRDQGGETQYF. The CDR3 bases are TGTGCCACCAGCAGAGACCAGGGAGGAGAGACCCAGTACTTC. This rearrangement joins TRBV15 to TRBJ2-5; D is perhaps TRBD2 (6 bases). Germline CDR1 LNHNV, CDR2 YYDKDF (reference sequence). This CDR3 comprises 14 residues. Trimming stripped 0 bases from V and 4 bases from J, with 9 bases between.